The 32 T cell receptor beta chains below come from one sample, sequenced in a study of blood T cell repertoires in COVID-19. Sequenced by immunoSEQ multiplex PCR; TCRdb stores in-frame clones only, minus some. Here the sample spans over 300,000 clones, around 91% being singletons. Source material: PBMCs or T cells enriched from blood (not recorded which). Every receptor here comes from a woman aged 40 to 50 who had recovered from COVID-19.

The V and J genes are TRBV28 and TRBJ2-1, with a possible D match to TRBD1 (5 bases). The CDR3 extends over 17 amino acids. V was pared by 6 bases and J by 0 bases, with 18 bases between. CDR1 is MDHEN and CDR2 is SYDVKM in the germline V gene. The CDR3 here is CASRFRDFISSYNEQFF. The DNA for the CDR3 is TGTGCCAGCAGATTCAGGGATTTCATTAGCTCCTACAATGAGCAGTTCTTC.

The chain carries TRBV5-1 and TRBJ2-7; D gene uncertain. Trimming took 2 bases from V and 6 from J, leaving 12 bases between them. Germline V gene lookup returns CDR1 SGHRS and CDR2 YFSETQ. CDR3 size: 13 residues. The CDR3 DNA reads as TGCGCCAGCAGCTTAGGCGGAACGGGCGAGCAGTACTTC. Translation: CASSLGGTGEQYF.

The J gene is TRBJ2-1, the V gene TRBV5-4, with 7 bases fitting TRBD1. This CDR3 has 12 residues. V lost 3 bases to trimming and J lost 10 bases; unmatched junction nucleotides: 4. In germline, CDR1 is SGHNT, CDR2 YYREEE (reference sequence). CDR3 bases: TGTGCCAGCAGCTCGTGGACAGGCGAGCAGTTCTTC. It specifies CASSSWTGEQFF.

The genes are TRBV9 and TRBJ2-1; 11 bases match TRBD2. The CDR3 sequence is 15 residues long. The J segment lost 4 bases and the V segment lost 5 bases, leaving 5 bases of the junction unmatched. Per the germline V gene, CDR1 is SGDLS and CDR2 is YYNGEE. The CDR3 DNA reads as TGTGCCAGCAGTCATTGGACTAGCGGGTACAATGAGCAGTTCTTC. Translation: CASSHWTSGYNEQFF.

The rearrangement links TRBV2 to TRBJ1-5, with 7 bases matching TRBD1. CDR1 SNHLY and CDR2 FYNNEI come from the germline V gene. The CDR3 length is 14 residues. Germline trimming cut 6 bases from V and 4 bases from J; bases unmatched to any gene: 6. The DNA of the CDR3 is TGTGCCAGCAGGCGCCGGGACAGAAATCAGCCCCAGCATTTT. It codes for CASRRRDRNQPQHF.

This chain uses TRBV7-3 with TRBJ1-1; 8 positions agree with TRBD1. Germline assignment: CDR1 SGHTA and CDR2 FQGTGA. The V and J ends lost 11 bases and 5 bases, in that order; junction bases with no gene match: 16. The CDR3 is 15 residues long. CDR3 sequence (DNA): TGTGCCTCACTTGGGCAGGGGGCGCGAAAAACTGAAGCTTTCTTT. Its translation: CASLGQGARKTEAFF.

V is TRBV6-6 and J is TRBJ1-2; 10 nucleotides match TRBD1. V shed 6 bases and J 4 bases; nucleotides not matched to a gene: 8. Germline loops: CDR1 MNHNY, CDR2 SVGAGI (reference sequence). The CDR3 spans 15 residues. This CDR3 is CASRTDRGPFYGYTF. CDR3 nucleotide sequence: TGTGCCAGCAGAACCGACAGGGGGCCTTTCTATGGCTACACCTTC.

The J gene is TRBJ2-5, the V gene TRBV7-2; 12 positions agree with TRBD2. V trimming: 5 bases; J trimming: 5 bases; junction bases outside the gene matches: 3. The CDR3 is made up of 14 amino acids. CDR1 and CDR2 from the germline V gene are SGHTA and FQGNSA. The chain's CDR3 is CASSLTSGGETQYF. The CDR3 nucleotides read TGTGCCAGCAGCCTAACTAGCGGGGGGGAGACCCAGTACTTC.

This chain connects TRBV4-1 to TRBJ2-2, with TRBD2 identical over 15 bases. This CDR3 is built from 18 residues. V dropped 3 bases and J dropped 7; count of bases not matched to a gene: 9. Germline V gene lookup returns CDR1 MGHRA and CDR2 YSYEKL. In DNA form, the CDR3 reads TGCGCCAGCAGCCACGGGACTAGCGGGAGGTTGGTCGGCGGGGAGCTGTTTTTT. This codes for CASSHGTSGRLVGGELFF.

The rearrangement uses TRBV30 and TRBJ2-6, with a possible D match to TRBD1 (5 bases). Germline CDR1 reads GTSNPN; CDR2 reads SVGIG (reference sequence). The CDR3 consists of 17 residues. V lost 3 bases and J 1 base, leaving 16 bases between the germline ends. CDR3 loop: CAWRALGAQSGANVLTF. In nucleotides, the CDR3 is TGTGCCTGGAGAGCGTTAGGGGCCCAATCTGGGGCCAACGTCCTGACTTTC.

V gene TRBV6-2 or TRBV6-3 combines with J gene TRBJ2-5, with 8 bases fitting TRBD1. The CDR3 spans 16 residues. The germline CDR1 and CDR2 sequences are MNHEY and SVGEGT. The ends lost 5 bases at V and 1 base at J; junction bases unmatched: 9. CDR3 residues: CASSPFQGQGQETQYF. The CDR3 coding sequence is TGTGCCAGCAGTCCCTTCCAAGGACAGGGCCAAGAGACCCAGTACTTC.

J is TRBJ2-7 and V is TRBV9; D gene ambiguous. V lost 9 bases to trimming and J lost 5 bases, with 12 bases between them. CDR1 is SGDLS, CDR2 YYNGEE, per germline. There are 11 residues in the CDR3. CDR3 protein: CATPCSNEQYF. The CDR3, as DNA: TGTGCCACCCCGTGTAGCAACGAGCAGTACTTC.

The gene calls are TRBV11-1 and TRBJ2-7; D is ambiguous. Germline V gives CDR1 SGHAT, CDR2 FQDESV (reference sequence). CDR3 length: 14 amino acids. Trimming took 1 base from V and 1 from J, leaving 8 bases between them. CDR3 coding DNA: TGTGCCAGCAGCTTAGTTCCGGGTTCCTACGAGCAGTACTTC. Residues: CASSLVPGSYEQYF.

J is TRBJ2-7 and V is TRBV4-1; TRBD1 might be the D (5 bases). Germline CDR1 and CDR2: MGHRA and YSYEKL. The CDR3 is 13 amino acids. V dropped 2 bases and J dropped 5 bases, with 10 bases sitting between them. DNA of the CDR3: TGCGCCAGCAGCCAAAATTTGGGGCACGAGCAGTACTTC. This sequence encodes CASSQNLGHEQYF.

This chain uses TRBV9 with TRBJ1-6; 7 bases line up with TRBD1. The V gene's germline CDR1 is SGDLS and CDR2 YYNGEE. This CDR3 contains 14 residues. V trimming: 4 bases; J trimming: 7 bases; junction bases outside the gene matches: 5. CDR3: CASSLTGTNSPLHF. The CDR3 bases are TGTGCCAGCAGCCTGACAGGGACCAATTCACCCCTCCACTTT.

The chain couples TRBV2 to TRBJ2-2, with TRBD1 matching 7 bases. The CDR3 covers 14 residues. Germline CDR1 SNHLY, CDR2 FYNNEI. With V trimmed by 6 bases and J by 2 bases, 3 bases remained unmatched. CDR3 protein: CASRRDSNTGELFF. CDR3 nucleotide sequence: TGTGCCAGCAGAAGGGACAGTAACACCGGGGAGCTGTTTTTT.

The chain combines TRBV5-1 with TRBJ2-3, with D perhaps TRBD2 (6 bases). Germline V lookup: CDR1 SGHRS, CDR2 YFSETQ. The CDR3 runs 16 residues. The V end lost 0 bases, the J end lost 2 bases, and 13 bases lay between the germline ends. CDR3 amino acids: CASSLESRDFTDTQYF. As DNA, the CDR3 is TGCGCCAGCAGCTTGGAGTCGCGGGACTTCACAGATACGCAGTATTTT.

The chain joins TRBV7-8 to TRBJ1-2; perhaps TRBD1 as D (5 bases). The germline gives CDR1 SGHVS, CDR2 FQNEAQ. The CDR3 spans 15 residues. V lost 5 bases to trimming and J lost 4 bases, with 17 bases between them. This CDR3 is CASSPVETAVYGYTF. Written as DNA, the CDR3 is TGTGCCAGCAGCCCAGTCGAGACAGCCGTCTATGGCTACACCTTC. The whole variable domain, remainder taken from reference TRBV7-8 and TRBJ1-2, is GAGVSQSPRYKVAKRGQDVALRCDPISGHVSLFWYQQALGQGPEFLTYFQNEAQLDKSGLPSDRFFAERPEGSVSTLKIQRTQQEDSAVYLCASSPVETAVYGYTFGSGTRLTVV.

The CDR3 protein is CATSRVKTSGSSYEQYF. In DNA, the CDR3 is TGTGCCACCAGCAGAGTAAAAACTAGCGGTAGCTCCTACGAGCAGTACTTC. The chain combines TRBV15 with TRBJ2-7, with TRBD2 identical over 8 bases. The V gene's germline CDR1 is LNHNV and CDR2 YYDKDF (reference sequence). The CDR3 sequence is 17 residues long. Trimming took 1 base from V and 0 from J; bases not matched to a gene: 8.

The chain joins TRBV28 to TRBJ2-6, with D perhaps TRBD1 (6 bases). The V gene's germline CDR1 is MDHEN and CDR2 SYDVKM. V dropped 6 bases and J dropped 0 bases, with 9 bases sitting between them. The CDR3 has 15 amino acids. The CDR3 region is CASSQTGSGANVLTF. The CDR3 DNA is TGTGCCAGCAGCCAGACAGGCTCTGGGGCCAACGTCCTGACTTTC.

The rearrangement joins TRBV5-6 to TRBJ2-1; TRBD1 matches 9 bases. The CDR3 is 15 amino acids. Germline assignment: CDR1 SGHDT and CDR2 YYEEEE. With V trimmed by 4 bases and J by 0 bases, 2 bases remained unmatched. CDR3 sequence: CASSPTGGSYNEQFF. The CDR3 DNA reads as TGTGCCAGCAGCCCGACAGGGGGCTCCTACAATGAGCAGTTCTTC.

CDR3: CATSEGVESNQPQHF. As DNA, the CDR3 is TGTGCCACCTCCGAAGGAGTCGAGAGCAATCAGCCCCAGCATTTT. The V gene is TRBV7-9, the J gene TRBJ1-5; D remains unclear. V was trimmed by 10 bases and J by 1 base, leaving 17 bases between them. Per germline, CDR1 SEHNR and CDR2 FQNEAQ (reference sequence). The CDR3 has 15 residues.

The CDR3 is CATSDLRQGKETQYF. The CDR3, as DNA: TGTGCCACCAGTGACCTGAGACAGGGGAAAGAGACCCAGTACTTC. The V call is TRBV24-1, the J call TRBJ2-5, with TRBD1 matching 8 bases. The length of the CDR3 is 15 residues. Germline V gives CDR1 KGHDR, CDR2 SFDVKD. V gave up 4 bases and J gave up 3 bases; unmatched junction bases: 6.

This clone has more than one count but fewer than ten. The genes are TRBV7-6 and TRBJ1-4, with 8 bases matching TRBD1. This CDR3 comprises 18 residues. V shed 5 bases, J shed 4 bases, and the junction held 15 bases outside the gene matches. The V gene's germline CDR1 is SGHVS and CDR2 FNYEAQ. CDR3 coding DNA: TGTGCCAGCAGCGGTCCCACAGGGGGAGAAGCCTATAATGAAAAACTGTTTTTT. Its translation: CASSGPTGGEAYNEKLFF.

V gene TRBV29-1 combines with J gene TRBJ2-1; 8 bases agree with TRBD2. The CDR3 has 14 residues. Germline CDR1 SQVTM, CDR2 ANQGSEA. The V and J ends lost 7 bases and 4 bases, in that order; junction bases with no gene match: 9. The CDR3 coding sequence is TGCAGCGCCGGTCTTAGCGGGGCTTACAATGAGCAGTTCTTC. It encodes CSAGLSGAYNEQFF.

The gene calls are TRBV27 and TRBJ2-7; D is ambiguous. The germline V gene encodes CDR1 MNHEY and CDR2 SMNVEV (reference sequence). Trimming took 4 bases from V and 4 from J, leaving 8 bases between them. The length of the CDR3 is 12 residues. The CDR3: CASSSLGYEQYF. Here the CDR3 DNA reads TGTGCCAGCAGTTCTCTCGGGTACGAGCAGTACTTC.

This chain links TRBV27 with TRBJ2-5, with 7 bases fitting TRBD1. Trimming at V came to 3 bases and at J to 4 bases, leaving 8 bases not matched to a gene. The length of the CDR3 is 15 residues. Germline lookup yields CDR1 MNHEY and CDR2 SMNVEV (reference sequence). CDR3 nucleotide sequence: TGTGCCAGCAGTTTCGTGGGACAGATGAGAGAGACCCAGTACTTC. Its translation: CASSFVGQMRETQYF.

The chain carries TRBV5-8 and TRBJ1-1; the D is unclear. This CDR3 is built from 14 residues. Per the germline V gene, CDR1 is SGHTS and CDR2 is YDEGEE. Trimming took 4 bases from V and 6 from J, leaving 16 bases between them. The CDR3 DNA is TGTGCCAGCAGCGCGGGAGGCCGTCTAGCTGAAGCTTTCTTT. Its protein is CASSAGGRLAEAFF.

The chain links TRBV18 to TRBJ2-2; D not resolved. The CDR3 length is 12 residues. Germline V lookup: CDR1 KGHSH, CDR2 LQKENI. Between the trimmed V and J ends, which lost 3 bases and 8 bases, there was a span of 7 bases. CDR3 amino acids: CASSPASGELFF. The DNA for the CDR3 is TGTGCCAGCTCACCGGCCTCGGGGGAGCTGTTTTTT.

The chain has TRBV7-9 and TRBJ2-3; TRBD2 matches 11 bases. The CDR3 length is 16 residues. V shed 5 bases and J 2 bases; nucleotides not matched to a gene: 6. CDR1 SEHNR and CDR2 FQNEAQ come from the germline V gene (reference sequence). CDR3 residues: CASSDIAGGPTDTQYF. As DNA, the CDR3 is TGTGCCAGCAGCGACATAGCGGGAGGGCCCACAGATACGCAGTATTTT.

The chain combines TRBV19 with TRBJ2-2; 8 nucleotides line up with TRBD2. The V gene end was trimmed by 2 bases and the J gene end by 1 base; junction bases not matched to a gene: 3. Per germline, CDR1 LNHDA and CDR2 SQIVND (reference sequence). The CDR3 covers 16 residues. The CDR3 sequence: CASSIFAGGNTGELFF. CDR3 nucleotide sequence: TGTGCCAGTAGTATATTTGCGGGAGGGAACACCGGGGAGCTGTTTTTT.

This rearrangement joins TRBV7-8 to TRBJ1-2; 9 bases map to TRBD1. The germline V gene has CDR1 SGHVS and CDR2 FQNEAQ. The trim removed 5 bases at V and 0 bases at J, leaving 10 bases unmatched. The CDR3 runs to 17 residues. The CDR3 nucleotides read TGTGCCAGCAGCCCTGGGACAGGGTGGGACCCTAACTATGGCTACACCTTC. Its translation is CASSPGTGWDPNYGYTF.